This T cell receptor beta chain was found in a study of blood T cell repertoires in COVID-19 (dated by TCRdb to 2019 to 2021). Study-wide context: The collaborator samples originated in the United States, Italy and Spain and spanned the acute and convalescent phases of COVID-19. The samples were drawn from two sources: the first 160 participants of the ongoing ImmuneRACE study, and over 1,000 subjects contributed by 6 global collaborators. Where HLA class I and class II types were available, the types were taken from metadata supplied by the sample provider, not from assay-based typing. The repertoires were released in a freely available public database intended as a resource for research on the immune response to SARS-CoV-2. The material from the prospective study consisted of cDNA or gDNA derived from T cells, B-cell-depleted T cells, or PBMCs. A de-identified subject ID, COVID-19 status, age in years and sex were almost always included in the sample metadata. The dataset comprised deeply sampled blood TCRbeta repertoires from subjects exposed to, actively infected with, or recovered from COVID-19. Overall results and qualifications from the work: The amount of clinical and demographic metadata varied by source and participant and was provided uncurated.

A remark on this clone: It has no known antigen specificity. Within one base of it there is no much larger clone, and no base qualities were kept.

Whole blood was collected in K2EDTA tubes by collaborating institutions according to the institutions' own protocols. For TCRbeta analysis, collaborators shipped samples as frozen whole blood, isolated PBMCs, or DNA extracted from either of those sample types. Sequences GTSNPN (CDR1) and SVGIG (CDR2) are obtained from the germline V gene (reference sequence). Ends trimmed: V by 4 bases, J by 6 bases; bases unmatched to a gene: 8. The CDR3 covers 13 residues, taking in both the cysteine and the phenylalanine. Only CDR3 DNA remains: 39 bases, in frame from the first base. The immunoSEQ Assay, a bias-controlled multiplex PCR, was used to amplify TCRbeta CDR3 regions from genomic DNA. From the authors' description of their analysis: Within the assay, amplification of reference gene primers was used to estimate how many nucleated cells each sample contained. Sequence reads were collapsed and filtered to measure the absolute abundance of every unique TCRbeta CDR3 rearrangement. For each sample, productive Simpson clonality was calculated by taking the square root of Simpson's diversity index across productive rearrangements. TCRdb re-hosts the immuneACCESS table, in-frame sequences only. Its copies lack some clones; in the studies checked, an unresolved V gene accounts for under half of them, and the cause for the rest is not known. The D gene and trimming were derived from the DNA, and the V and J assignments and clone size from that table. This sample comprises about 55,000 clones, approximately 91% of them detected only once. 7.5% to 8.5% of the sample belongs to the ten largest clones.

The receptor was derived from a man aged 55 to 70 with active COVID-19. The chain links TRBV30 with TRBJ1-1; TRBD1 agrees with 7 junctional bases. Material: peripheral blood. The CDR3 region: CAWTRGLSSEAFF. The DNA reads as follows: TGTGCCTGGACTAGGGGGCTCTCGTCTGAAGCTTTCTTT.